This T cell receptor (beta chain) was sequenced for a study of blood T cells in healthy people across ages. General observations from the study: Samples with more naive T cells showed higher observed beta diversity. The long-lived group displayed more naive CD4+ cells, plus higher diversity, than the aged donors did.

The authors ran a second PCR of about 7 to 11 cycles using a sample-barcoded 5' primer and a J-beta primer mix. Paired-end reads containing CDR3 totaled no fewer than 3 million for each sample. TCRdb analysed the 5' RACE reads with MiXCR anew, one entry per CDR3 protein. This table has about 1.7 million distinct CDR3 sequences, over 25% appearing once. At least 5 micrograms of total RNA were extracted per sample. Details on this clonotype: Its cognate antigen is unknown.

V was trimmed by 1 base and J by 7 bases, leaving 10 bases between them. The CDR3 spans 13 residues. Germline V gene data show CDR1 as SGHTA and CDR2 as FQGTGA. Sample: blood. The gene calls are TRBV7-3 and TRBJ2-5; D possibly uses TRBD1 or TRBD2 (5 bases each). This receptor was identified in a woman aged 30 to 39 in good health. CDR3 sequence (DNA): TGTGCCAGCAGCTTAAACGGGGACGGGACCCAGTACTTC. Translation gives CASSLNGDGTQYF. The whole variable domain, remainder taken from reference TRBV7-3 and TRBJ2-5, is GAGVSQTPSNKVTEKGKYVELRCDPISGHTALYWYRQSLGQGPEFLIYFQGTGAADDSGLPNDRFFAVRPEGSVSTLKIQRTERGDSAVYLCASSLNGDGTQYFGPGTRLLVL.